This T cell receptor (beta chain) was captured in a study of cytomegalovirus exposure and HLA in healthy donors. The CDR3 contains 16 residues. Trimming took off 0 bases at V and 0 bases at J, with 9 bases between the two ends. Per germline, CDR1 GTSNPN and CDR2 SVGIG (reference sequence). PCR primers comprised 60 Vbeta and 13 Jbeta primers. Assay: immunoSEQ multiplex PCR; the TCRdb copy retains only in-frame clones and omits some. This sample has 150,000 to 200,000 clones; 78% occur once, and the top ten carry about 13%. Sequencing used PBMCs. This chain uses TRBV30 with TRBJ1-6; unclear D gene. This TCR was sampled from a woman in her forties or fifties in good health and CMV-seropositive. The CDR3 reads CAWSVRGSSYNSPLHF. DNA for the CDR3: TGTGCCTGGAGTGTAAGAGGGAGCTCCTATAATTCACCCCTCCACTTT.